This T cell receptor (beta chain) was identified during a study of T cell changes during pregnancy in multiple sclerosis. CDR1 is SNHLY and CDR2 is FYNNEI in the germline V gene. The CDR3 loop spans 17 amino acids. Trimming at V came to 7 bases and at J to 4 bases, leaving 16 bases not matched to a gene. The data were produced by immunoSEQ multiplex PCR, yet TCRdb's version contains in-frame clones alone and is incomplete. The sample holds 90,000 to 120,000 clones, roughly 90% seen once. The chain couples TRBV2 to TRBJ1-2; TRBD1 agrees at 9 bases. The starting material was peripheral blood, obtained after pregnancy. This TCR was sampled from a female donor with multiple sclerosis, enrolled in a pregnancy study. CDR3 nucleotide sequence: TGTGCCAGCAAAGCATCAATCCGGGACAGGGACCTCTATGGCTACACCTTC. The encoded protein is CASKASIRDRDLYGYTF. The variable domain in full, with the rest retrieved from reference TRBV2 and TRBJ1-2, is EPEVTQTPSHQVTQMGQEVILRCVPISNHLYFYWYRQILGQKVEFLVSFYNNEISEKSEIFDDQFSVERPDGSNFTLKIRSTKLEDSAMYFCASKASIRDRDLYGYTFGSGTRLTVV.